This T cell receptor (beta chain) was sequenced for a study of T cell responses to AZD1222 COVID-19 vaccine. Study results and caveats: Repertoire sampling was restricted to post-peak T cell response timepoints. Baseline serology detected seropositivity in only 5 or 6 AZD1222 recipients. Donors were mostly white British, more females; clonal diversity possibly underestimated.

Remarks on this clone: Antigen unknown.

Profiling relied on immunoSEQ multiplex PCR, and the TCRdb table lists in-frame clones only, not all of them. The data contain just under 150,000 clones, around 84% of them seen just once; the ten biggest clones take up about 4.8%. Combined were second doses at about 4 or about 12 weeks. Germline V lookup: CDR1 SNHLY, CDR2 FYNNEI. The CDR3 has 14 residues. Trimming cost V 7 bases and J 6 bases, with 18 bases left between them. The material was peripheral blood, obtained 28 days after the second AZD1222 dose. The TCR comes from an adult who received the AZD1222 COVID-19 vaccine. The genes are TRBV2 and TRBJ1-1; no clear D gene. The CDR3 sequence: CASNWQVEFAEAFF. Here the CDR3 DNA reads TGTGCCAGCAATTGGCAGGTTGAATTCGCTGAAGCTTTCTTT.